These T cell receptor beta chains were read from a single sample in a study of T cell responses to AZD1222 COVID-19 vaccine. Profiling relied on immunoSEQ multiplex PCR, and the TCRdb table lists in-frame clones only, not all of them. The sample has 150,000 to 160,000 clones; about nine tenths are singletons. Sequencing was performed on peripheral blood, taken on day 0 of AZD1222 vaccination. Every receptor here comes from an adult in good health. Both conserved end residues are part of each CDR3. D genes are given only for firm matches. The size field is filled for only some rows; it gives once, few, many or a size class.

d_call clone_size j_call cdr3_length v_call cdr3_nt cdr3_aa
- - TRBJ2-7 14 TRBV15 TGTGCCACCAGCAGAGATCTGAGTTCCTACGAGCAGTACTTC CATSRDLSSYEQYF
- - TRBJ1-2 13 TRBV6-5 TGTGCCAGCAGTTACGCCTTAAACTATGGCTACACCTTC CASSYALNYGYTF
TRBD2 - TRBJ2-5 14 TRBV2 TGTGCCAGCAGTATACTAGCGAACCAAGAGACCCAGTACTTC CASSILANQETQYF
- - TRBJ2-1 13 TRBV4-3 TGCGCCAGCAGCCAAGACGGAGTCAATGAGCAGTTCTTC CASSQDGVNEQFF
- - TRBJ1-6 17 TRBV27 TGTGCCAGCAGCTTACAACAGAGTACCACCTATAATTCACCCCTCCACTTT CASSLQQSTTYNSPLHF
- - TRBJ2-2 15 TRBV6-2/TRBV6-3 TGTGCCAGCAGTTACCAGATAGGGTTCACCGGGGAGCTGTTTTTT CASSYQIGFTGELFF
TRBD2 - TRBJ2-7 18 TRBV11-2 TGTGCCAGCAGCTCCACCACCGTACTAGCGGGGACTGCGAACGAGCAGTACTTC CASSSTTVLAGTANEQYF
TRBD1 - TRBJ2-2 15 TRBV7-9 TGTGCCAGCAGCCCCGGGACAGTCAACACCGGGGAGCTGTTTTTT CASSPGTVNTGELFF
- - TRBJ2-1 15 TRBV7-3 TGTGCCAGCAGCCCCCGATCGGTCCCTGGGAATGAGCAGTTCTTC CASSPRSVPGNEQFF
TRBD1 - TRBJ2-2 15 TRBV6-2/TRBV6-3 TGTGCCAGCAGTAAGACAGGGGGATACACCGGGGAGCTGTTTTTT CASSKTGGYTGELFF
- - TRBJ2-1 14 TRBV19 TGTGCCAGCAGAACACCCCGGGTCCCCAATGAGCAGTTCTTC CASRTPRVPNEQFF
- - TRBJ1-2 17 TRBV9 TGTGCCAGCAGCGTGAGGTCGGGGAATCGACGTAACTATGGCTACACCTTC CASSVRSGNRRNYGYTF
- - TRBJ1-5 12 TRBV28 TGTGCCAGCAGTCCCACCGGGGGGCCCCAGCATTTT CASSPTGGPQHF
TRBD2 - TRBJ2-2 13 TRBV29-1 TGCAGCGTTCCGGCGGGAGGGGCCGGGGAGCTGTTTTTT CSVPAGGAGELFF
- - TRBJ1-5 14 TRBV2 TGTGCCAGCAGTGAGGGTATCCCGGGGGAGCCCCAGCATTTT CASSEGIPGEPQHF
- - TRBJ1-3 16 TRBV2 TGTGCCAGCACCGAATCCCCCGGGGGGGCTGGAAACACCATATATTTT CASTESPGGAGNTIYF
- - TRBJ2-6 15 TRBV11-2 TGTGCCAGCAGTTTCGACAGCTCTGGGGCCAACGTCCTGACTTTC CASSFDSSGANVLTF
- once TRBJ2-2 14 TRBV7-3 TGTGCCAGCAGCGAGACAGGGAACACCGGGGAGCTGTTTTTT CASSETGNTGELFF
- - TRBJ2-5 14 TRBV19 TGTGCCAGTAGTTTCGACAGGTTTCAAGAGACCCAGTACTTC CASSFDRFQETQYF
TRBD2 - TRBJ2-4 19 TRBV5-1 TGCGCCAGCAGCTTTTCGGGTAGCGGGAGAGGATTGGCCAAAAACATTCAGTACTTC CASSFSGSGRGLAKNIQYF
- - TRBJ1-2 14 TRBV20-1 TGCAGTGCTAGTTACACACGGAGCGACTATGGCTACACCTTC CSASYTRSDYGYTF
TRBD1 - TRBJ1-1 17 TRBV2 TGTGCCAGCAGTCCATATGGGACAGGGTTGGTGAACACTGAAGCTTTCTTT CASSPYGTGLVNTEAFF
- once TRBJ1-3 17 TRBV25-1 TGTGCCAGCAGTGCAACTTGGGACACCGTCTCTGGAAACACCATATATTTT CASSATWDTVSGNTIYF
TRBD1 once TRBJ1-2 14 TRBV6-5 TGTGCCAGCAGTTACGACAGGGGATGGGATGGCTACACCTTC CASSYDRGWDGYTF
- - TRBJ2-3 13 TRBV19 TGTGCCAGTAGTACGACTAGCACAGATACGCAGTATTTT CASSTTSTDTQYF
TRBD2 - TRBJ2-2 15 TRBV25-1 TGTGCCTCGATGGGACTAGCGGGGAACACCGGGGAGCTGTTTTTT CASMGLAGNTGELFF
TRBD2 - TRBJ2-5 16 TRBV5-1 TGCGCCAGCAGCTTGGGGACTAGCGGGACTGGGGAGACCCAGTACTTC CASSLGTSGTGETQYF
- - TRBJ1-2 12 TRBV6-5 TGTGCCAGCAGTCCCAGAGGCCATGGCTACACCTTC CASSPRGHGYTF
- few TRBJ2-7 16 TRBV27 TGTGCCAGCAGGATCGGGGGGACAGAGTCGAGAGACGAGCAGTACTTC CASRIGGTESRDEQYF
- - TRBJ1-5 16 TRBV18 TGTGCCAGCTCACCACGGTCCCATGGGAGCAATCAGCCCCAGCATTTT CASSPRSHGSNQPQHF
- - TRBJ2-5 16 TRBV19 TGTGCCAGTAGTATAGGTTCCGGCAGGCCTATAGAGACCCAGTACTTC CASSIGSGRPIETQYF
TRBD1 - TRBJ1-2 17 TRBV3-1/TRBV3-2 TGTGCCAGCAGCCACCGGGGGACAGGGGCCCGAGCCTATGGCTACACCTTC CASSHRGTGARAYGYTF
TRBD2 - TRBJ2-7 19 TRBV11-2 TGTGCCAGCAGCTTAGGATTAGCGGGCGCGCCTAGAAGCTCCTACGAGCAGTACTTC CASSLGLAGAPRSSYEQYF
- - TRBJ2-3 13 TRBV2 TGTGCCAGCAGTAGGGACTTCACAGATACGCAGTATTTT CASSRDFTDTQYF
- - TRBJ1-4 15 TRBV14 TGTGCCAGCAGCCAAGTTCGGGGAAGAGAAGAAAAACTGTTTTTT CASSQVRGREEKLFF
TRBD2 - TRBJ2-6 15 TRBV5-8 TGTGCCAGCAGCCCTCGGGGGGGAGGGGCCAACGTCCTGACTTTC CASSPRGGGANVLTF
- - TRBJ2-2 13 TRBV29-1 TGCAGCGTTCACCACTTAAACACCGGGGAGCTGTTTTTT CSVHHLNTGELFF
- once TRBJ1-4 15 TRBV10-3 TGTGCCATCAGTGAGTGGAGACAGGCTAATGAAAAACTGTTTTTT CAISEWRQANEKLFF
- - TRBJ2-1 15 TRBV13 TGTGCCGGCAGCTTAGGATTCCCCTACTCGGATGAGCAGTTCTTC CAGSLGFPYSDEQFF
TRBD2 - TRBJ2-1 15 TRBV27 TGTGCCAGCAGTTTCTGGCGGGAGACCTACAATGAGCAGTTCTTC CASSFWRETYNEQFF